The 29 T cell receptor beta chains below come from one sample, sequenced in a study of T-cell reconstitution after alpha-beta-depleted transplantation in children. For TCRbeta, the library was prepared with unique molecular identifiers. From the PCR reads, TCRdb called clonotypes with MiXCR, one entry per CDR3 protein. The sample contains 700,000 to 950,000 distinct CDR3 sequences, 15% to 20% of which appear only once. This specimen was PBMCs, mostly from graft donor cells, taken 360 days after TCRalphabeta/CD19-depleted stem cell transplant. These receptors originate from a male patient younger than 18 who had a stem cell transplant for acute lymphoblastic leukemia, so the T cells may come from the graft donor.

The genes are TRBV10-1 and TRBJ2-7; D remains unclear. CDR1 and CDR2 (germline): WNHNN, SYGVQD (reference sequence). The CDR3 sequence is 19 residues long. Trimming shortened V by 0 bases and J by 2 bases, and 23 bases separated the two germline ends. Here the CDR3 DNA reads TGCGCCAGCAGTGAGTCGACTCCCTCCCGGGTAGACTTGACCTACGAGCAGTACTTC. Its protein is CASSESTPSRVDLTYEQYF.

The table lists this clonotype with a few counts. The chain joins TRBV5-1 to TRBJ1-1; TRBD1 is a possible D gene (5 bases). CDR1 and CDR2 (germline): SGHRS, YFSETQ. This CDR3 spans 12 amino acids. V gave up 2 bases and J gave up 6 bases, with 8 bases separating them. The CDR3 loop is CASSFSRAEAFF. CDR3 nucleotides: TGCGCCAGCAGCTTCAGCAGGGCTGAAGCTTTCTTT.

This clonotype was picked up a small number of times. The gene calls are TRBV11-1 and TRBJ2-1, with 9 bases fitting TRBD2. This CDR3 has 20 amino acids. J lost 1 base, V lost 4 bases, and 17 bases had no gene match. Germline-derived CDR1 and CDR2 are SGHAT and FQDESV (reference sequence). DNA for the CDR3: TGTGCCAGCAGCTCCCCGTCGGTGCGGGAGGGCCTCCGTTCCTACAATGAGCAGTTCTTC. It encodes CASSSPSVREGLRSYNEQFF. The complete variable domain, with remaining parts taken from reference TRBV11-1 and TRBJ2-1, reads EAEVAQSPRYKITEKSQAVAFWCDPISGHATLYWYRQILGQGPELLVQFQDESVVDDSQLPKDRFSAERLKGVDSTLKIQPAELGDSAMYLCASSSPSVREGLRSYNEQFFGPGTRLTVL.

This clonotype was observed a few times. J is TRBJ2-1 and V is TRBV3-1; TRBD2 matches at 9 bases. CDR3 size: 15 residues. Trimming cost V 0 bases and J 7 bases; bases outside gene matches: 4. Per the germline V gene, CDR1 is LGHDT and CDR2 is YNNKEL (reference sequence). The CDR3 is CASSQEGGRDNEQFF. CDR3 coding DNA: TGTGCCAGCAGCCAAGAGGGCGGGAGGGATAATGAGCAGTTCTTC.

This clonotype was counted only a few times. The chain combines TRBV4-1 with TRBJ2-5; TRBD2 matches 12 bases. The CDR3 is 17 amino acids. Looked up from germline, CDR1 is MGHRA and CDR2 is YSYEKL. Trimming removed 1 base from V and 5 bases from J; junction bases left unmatched: 8. This chain's CDR3 is CASSQGPSGGVRETQYF. The CDR3 DNA is TGCGCCAGCAGCCAAGGCCCTAGCGGGGGGGTCCGGGAGACCCAGTACTTC.

This clonotype showed up just a few times. The rearrangement joins TRBV29-1 to TRBJ2-7; D is unclear. CDR1 and CDR2 (germline): SQVTM, ANQGSEA. This CDR3 spans 12 amino acids. Trimming pared 4 bases from V and 0 bases from J, leaving 7 bases between. CDR3 protein: CSVGRSSYEQYF. CDR3 coding DNA: TGCAGCGTTGGCCGGAGCTCCTACGAGCAGTACTTC.

Only a few counts were recorded for this clonotype. The chain is built from TRBV4-1 and TRBJ2-3, with 11 bases fitting TRBD2. There are 19 residues in the CDR3. V was pared by 0 bases and J by 3 bases, with 11 bases of the junction left unmatched. Germline lookup yields CDR1 MGHRA and CDR2 YSYEKL. DNA for the CDR3: TGCGCCAGCAGCCAAGATCCGCCGGCTCGACTAGCGGGAACAGATACGCAGTATTTT. This codes for CASSQDPPARLAGTDTQYF.

This clonotype turned up a few times. The rearrangement links TRBV7-2 to TRBJ2-1; D might be TRBD1 or TRBD2, each matching 5 bases. There are 17 residues in the CDR3. Per the germline V gene, CDR1 is SGHTA and CDR2 is FQGNSA. V dropped 6 bases and J dropped 5 bases, with 23 bases sitting between them. For the CDR3, the DNA is TGTGCCAGCAGAACCAACCGGGACCACAGATTCAACAATGAGCAGTTCTTC. Residues: CASRTNRDHRFNNEQFF.

In its sample, this clonotype was seen a few times. This sequence joins TRBV10-3 and TRBJ2-5; D perhaps matches TRBD2 (5 bases). The CDR3 extends over 14 amino acids. V lost 11 bases to trimming and J lost 1 base, with 17 bases between them. CDR1 is ENHRY and CDR2 is SYGVKD in the germline V gene. CDR3 protein: CALRFSAGQETQYF. The CDR3 region has the DNA TGTGCCCTCCGTTTCTCCGCGGGCCAAGAGACCCAGTACTTC.

V and J are TRBV19 and TRBJ1-3; D is unclear. With 6 bases removed from V and 0 bases from J, the gap between germline ends came to 6 bases. Germline assignment: CDR1 LNHDA and CDR2 SQIVND (reference sequence). The CDR3 sequence is 13 residues long. This CDR3 reads CASRQASGNTIYF. As DNA, the CDR3 is TGTGCCAGTAGGCAGGCCTCTGGAAACACCATATATTTT.

In its sample, this clonotype was seen many times. The J gene is TRBJ2-7, the V gene TRBV5-1; D not certain. Germline V gene data show CDR1 as SGHRS and CDR2 as YFSETQ. Trimming shortened V by 3 bases and J by 6 bases, and 16 bases separated the two germline ends. CDR3 size: 14 residues. CDR3 loop: CASSSTPLFGEQYF. CDR3 nucleotide sequence: TGCGCCAGCAGCTCGACTCCTCTATTCGGCGAGCAGTACTTC.

This clonotype appeared many times. The rearrangement joins TRBV29-1 to TRBJ2-1, with 7 positions matching TRBD1. Germline CDR1 reads SQVTM; CDR2 reads ANQGSEA. This CDR3 comprises 17 residues. The J segment lost 2 bases and the V segment lost 0 bases, leaving 10 bases of the junction unmatched. DNA of the CDR3: TGCAGCGTTGAAGATCCGAGGGCAGGGGGTACCTACAATGAGCAGTTCTTC. This codes for CSVEDPRAGGTYNEQFF.

This clonotype has only a few counts. This chain links TRBV27 with TRBJ2-3, with D perhaps matching TRBD2 (6 bases). Germline V gives CDR1 MNHEY, CDR2 SMNVEV (reference sequence). This CDR3 spans 16 amino acids. Between the trimmed V and J ends, which lost 2 bases and 6 bases, there was a span of 18 bases. In nucleotides, the CDR3 is TGTGCCAGCAGTTTAGAGGAAGGGACTGCCGCGGATACGCAGTATTTT. Its translation: CASSLEEGTAADTQYF.

This clonotype was picked up a small number of times. The chain employs TRBV5-1 and TRBJ1-6; possibly TRBD1 for D (5 bases). The CDR3 is 14 residues long. Germline-derived CDR1 and CDR2 are SGHRS and YFSETQ. V was trimmed by 5 bases and J by 7 bases, leaving 13 bases between them. The CDR3 sequence: CASSSRGENSPLHF. In DNA form, the CDR3 reads TGCGCCAGCAGTTCACGGGGGGAAAATTCACCCCTCCACTTT.

The chain uses TRBV4-1 and TRBJ2-7; D remains unclear. The CDR3 is 12 residues long. V was shortened by 2 bases and J by 7 bases, with 9 bases between the two germline ends. From germline, CDR1 is MGHRA and CDR2 YSYEKL. As DNA, the CDR3 is TGCGCCAGCAGCCAACCCTTTGGGGAGCAGTACTTC. It translates to CASSQPFGEQYF.

This chain links TRBV2 with TRBJ2-7; 14 nucleotides line up with TRBD2. This CDR3 has 14 amino acids. The V gene end was trimmed by 8 bases and the J gene end by 9 bases; junction bases not matched to a gene: 9. Germline V CDR1 and CDR2: SNHLY, FYNNEI. DNA of the CDR3: TGTGCCAGCTCTGGGACTAGCGGGAGAAGGGGGCAGTACTTC. Its protein is CASSGTSGRRGQYF.

This clonotype was counted between two and nine times. The V gene is TRBV7-9, the J gene TRBJ1-5; tentative D call: TRBD1 (5 bases). The germline V and J ends were trimmed by 3 bases and 4 bases, with 13 bases remaining between them. The CDR3 loop spans 15 amino acids. In germline, CDR1 is SEHNR, CDR2 FQNEAQ (reference sequence). Written as DNA, the CDR3 is TGTGCCAGCAGCTTGGCAGGGCCGGGTAATCAGCCCCAGCATTTT. Translated: CASSLAGPGNQPQHF.

This clonotype was seen a few times. CDR3 nucleotide sequence: TGCGCCAGCAGCTTGAGCTTATGGACAGGGAACACTGAAGCTTTCTTT. As protein: CASSLSLWTGNTEAFF. The V call is TRBV5-1, the J call TRBJ1-1; TRBD1 agrees at 7 bases. Looked up from germline, CDR1 is SGHRS and CDR2 is YFSETQ. The CDR3 totals 16 residues. J was trimmed by 1 base and V by 1 base; bases with no gene match: 7.

CDR3 bases: TGTGCCAGCCCTCCGTTTCTGCAAGCGGGAATAGAGACCCAGTACTTC. It is translated as CASPPFLQAGIETQYF. The chain has TRBV7-9 and TRBJ2-5; 7 nucleotides match TRBD2. J lost 4 bases, V lost 8 bases, and 16 bases had no gene match. Germline V gives CDR1 SEHNR, CDR2 FQNEAQ (reference sequence). The CDR3 consists of 16 residues.

This clonotype has more than one count but fewer than ten. The rearrangement uses TRBV7-2 and TRBJ2-1; D is unresolved. This CDR3 region has 15 residues. The germline V gene encodes CDR1 SGHTA and CDR2 FQGNSA. V was pared by 2 bases and J by 0 bases, with 8 bases between. The DNA for the CDR3 is TGTGCCAGCAGCTTAAGCTCTAGCTCCTACAATGAGCAGTTCTTC. Its translation: CASSLSSSSYNEQFF. Full variable domain (outside the CDR3, taken from reference TRBV7-2 and TRBJ2-1): GAGVSQSPSNKVTEKGKDVELRCDPISGHTALYWYRQSLGQGLEFLIYFQGNSAPDKSGLPSDRFSAERTGGSVSTLTIQRTQQEDSAVYLCASSLSSSSYNEQFFGPGTRLTVL.

V usage is TRBV12-3 or TRBV12-4 and J usage is TRBJ2-1, with 11 nucleotides matching TRBD1. The J segment lost 7 bases and the V segment lost 6 bases, leaving 8 bases of the junction unmatched. There are 15 residues in the CDR3. The CDR3 sequence is CASSPTGQGANEQFF. The CDR3 DNA reads as TGTGCCAGCAGCCCGACTGGACAGGGGGCGAATGAGCAGTTCTTC.

This clonotype showed up many times. This chain links TRBV12-3 or TRBV12-4 with TRBJ2-7; D remains ambiguous. V shed 5 bases and J shed 3 bases, with 8 bases lying between them. CDR3 length: 12 residues. CDR3 DNA sequence: TGTGCCAGCAGTCTGGGTCACTACGAGCAGTACTTC. Residues: CASSLGHYEQYF.

This chain connects TRBV7-8 to TRBJ2-7, with D possibly TRBD2 on 7 matching bases. The germline gives CDR1 SGHVS, CDR2 FQNEAQ. The CDR3 covers 14 residues. Trimming cost V 2 bases and J 3 bases, with 11 bases left between them. CDR3 nucleotides: TGTGCCAGCAGCTTAAACAGGGACTACTACGAGCAGTACTTC. It yields the protein CASSLNRDYYEQYF.

The chain combines TRBV11-2 with TRBJ2-1; 12 nucleotides match TRBD2. V was clipped by 6 bases and J by 5 bases; unmatched bases: 5. This CDR3 is built from 15 residues. CDR1 and CDR2 (germline): SGHAT, FQNNGV. CDR3 in amino acids: CASRSSGRANNEQFF. The CDR3 DNA reads TGTGCCAGCAGGTCTAGCGGGAGGGCCAACAATGAGCAGTTCTTC.

This clonotype occurred a few times. CDR3 sequence (DNA): TGTGCCACCAGCAGAGACGGGTTTTCAGATACGCAGTATTTT. It yields the protein CATSRDGFSDTQYF. The genes are TRBV15 and TRBJ2-3; no firm D call. Germline CDR1 is LNHNV and CDR2 is YYDKDF (reference sequence). The V end was cut by 0 bases, the J end by 4 bases, with 8 bases between. CDR3 size: 14 residues.

This clonotype has a handful of counts. This chain links TRBV4-1 with TRBJ1-1; D ambiguous. Germline loops: CDR1 MGHRA, CDR2 YSYEKL. V lost 4 bases and J lost 1, with 16 bases in between. The CDR3 loop spans 16 amino acids. The CDR3: CASSPPRVDQNTEAFF. The CDR3, as DNA: TGCGCCAGCAGCCCCCCGAGGGTGGACCAGAACACTGAAGCTTTCTTT.

The CDR3 spells CASSSLRDRPNEQFF. The CDR3 bases are TGTGCCAGCAGCTCCCTCCGGGATCGCCCCAATGAGCAGTTCTTC. The chain has TRBV7-6 and TRBJ2-1, with D tentatively TRBD2 (5 bases). The CDR3 is made up of 15 amino acids. V lost 4 bases and J lost 6, with 16 bases in between. CDR1 SGHVS and CDR2 FNYEAQ come from the germline V gene.

This clonotype appeared a few times. V usage is TRBV12-3 or TRBV12-4 and J usage is TRBJ2-2; no reliable D call. The CDR3 loop spans 14 amino acids. V lost 5 bases and J 6 bases, leaving 13 bases between the germline ends. The CDR3 DNA reads as TGTGCCAGCAGTCGATCCTTGGCGGCCGGGGAGCTGTTTTTT. Protein product: CASSRSLAAGELFF.

V and J are TRBV18 and TRBJ2-3; D may be TRBD2 (6 bases). The CDR3 runs 13 residues. V lost 6 bases and J 11 bases, leaving 18 bases between the germline ends. Germline loops: CDR1 KGHSH, CDR2 LQKENI. CDR3 protein: CASSPRSGSEQYF. As DNA, the CDR3 is TGTGCCAGCTCGCCCCGGAGCGGGTCGGAGCAGTATTTT.